This T cell receptor (beta chain) derives from a study of CD8+ T cells in alopecia areata. Study context: A regimen of oral tofacitinib, 5 to 10 mg twice daily, was given to treated patients. Findings and caveats of the study: Normal skin's resident alphabeta T cells are also sequenced in scalp samples.

RNA, once extracted, was reverse transcribed into cDNA for use as the sequencing template. Using immunoSEQ multiplex PCR, the repertoire was profiled, and TCRdb retains in-frame clones only, with some absent. The sample lists 9,000 to 15,000 clones; over 60% were seen once. Obtained from alopecia areata patients were lesional scalp punch biopsies along with peripheral blood. Regarding this clone: Antigen specificity is unknown.

This CDR3 comprises 16 residues. The ends lost 4 bases at V and 0 bases at J; junction bases unmatched: 6. CDR1 is SGHRS and CDR2 is YFSETQ in the germline V gene. Sequences were obtained from skin. The gene calls are TRBV5-1 and TRBJ2-2; TRBD1 matches 7 bases. The receptor's source is a human donor with alopecia areata. The CDR3 is CASSRTGEANTGELFF. DNA of the CDR3: TGCGCCAGCAGCCGGACAGGCGAAGCGAACACCGGGGAGCTGTTTTTT.